This T cell receptor (beta chain) was sequenced for a study of T cells in Graves' hyperthyroidism and ophthalmopathy. V lost 3 bases and J lost 6, with 9 bases in between. The germline V gene has CDR1 MDHEN and CDR2 SYDVKM. This CDR3 is 13 amino acids long. Study-level findings and limits: Blood also carried most thyroid clonotypes expanded above 0.001.

Concerning this clonotype itself: Antigen specificity is unknown.

Amplified TCR beta CDR3 regions derived from RNA transcripts. HTBI primers were used for first-round RT-PCR of the TCR CDR3. One entry per CDR3 protein results from TCRdb running MiXCR on the multiplex PCR reads. The data show about 560,000 distinct CDR3 sequences, roughly a sixth seen once. This TCR derives from a young woman with Graves' hyperthyroidism. The V gene is TRBV28, the J gene TRBJ1-5; D is ambiguous. Sequencing was done on a sample of blood. The CDR3 region is CASSFGVPQPQHF. The CDR3 region has the DNA TGTGCCAGCAGTTTTGGGGTCCCTCAGCCCCAGCATTTT.